Below are 21 T cell receptor beta chains sequenced from a single sample in a study of blood T cell repertoires in COVID-19. Using immunoSEQ multiplex PCR, the repertoire was profiled, and TCRdb retains in-frame clones only, with some absent. The sample shows fewer than 75,000 clones, over 75% of them seen only once. The specimen was peripheral blood. These receptors all stem from a man in his sixties with active or convalescent COVID-19.

This chain uses TRBV28 with TRBJ2-7; a weak D match, TRBD2 (6 bases). Germline CDR1 and CDR2: MDHEN and SYDVKM. Trimming shortened V by 5 bases and J by 3 bases, and 14 bases separated the two germline ends. The CDR3 spans 14 residues. The CDR3, as DNA: TGTGCCAGCAGTGACTACGGGACTCTCTACGAGCAGTACTTC. Residues: CASSDYGTLYEQYF. Full variable domain (outside the CDR3, taken from reference TRBV28 and TRBJ2-7): DVKVTQSSRYLVKRTGEKVFLECVQDMDHENMFWYRQDPGLGLRLIYFSYDVKMKEKGDIPEGYSVSREKKERFSLILESASTNQTSMYLCASSDYGTLYEQYFGPGTRLTVT.

The chain couples TRBV9 to TRBJ2-2, with 14 bases fitting TRBD2. J gave up 7 bases and V 4 bases, and 15 bases lay outside the gene matches. CDR1 and CDR2 from the germline V gene are SGDLS and YYNGEE. This CDR3 contains 19 residues. The CDR3 nucleotides read TGTGCCAGCAGCCCCCGCCCCCTGGGACTAGCGGGGGTAGGCGGGGAGCTGTTTTTT. Translated, it gives CASSPRPLGLAGVGGELFF.

The rearrangement uses TRBV7-2 and TRBJ2-5; 12 bases match TRBD2. The trim removed 3 bases at V and 6 bases at J, leaving 5 bases unmatched. The CDR3 totals 15 residues. The V gene's germline CDR1 is SGHTA and CDR2 FQGNSA. CDR3 coding DNA: TGTGCCAGCAGCTTCGAGACTAGCGGGGGAAAGACCCAGTACTTC. Translating gives CASSFETSGGKTQYF.

This chain joins TRBV6-5 and TRBJ1-1; no clear D. The CDR3 runs 14 residues. V was clipped by 2 bases and J by 3 bases, with 10 bases between them. Germline V CDR1 and CDR2: MNHEY, SVGAGI. Here the CDR3 reads CASSYASRYTEAFF. The CDR3 region has the DNA TGTGCCAGCAGTTACGCGTCCCGATACACTGAAGCTTTCTTT.

J is TRBJ1-6 and V is TRBV27; TRBD1 matches 7 bases. From germline, CDR1 is MNHEY and CDR2 SMNVEV (reference sequence). V lost 0 bases and J lost 6; bases outside the gene matches: 11. The CDR3 has 18 residues. In DNA, the CDR3 is TGTGCCAGCAGTTTATCGTGGGACAGTCCAGGAGGTAATTCACCCCTCCACTTT. It codes for CASSLSWDSPGGNSPLHF.

The sample holds one count of this clone. This chain links TRBV15 with TRBJ2-4; 7 bases fit TRBD1. The CDR3 runs 18 residues. J gave up 4 bases and V 0 bases, and 12 bases lay outside the gene matches. CDR1 is LNHNV, CDR2 YYDKDF, per germline (reference sequence). CDR3 in DNA: TGTGCCACCAGCAGAGATCGGGACAGAAGTCCGAGAAAAAACATTCAGTACTTC. This encodes CATSRDRDRSPRKNIQYF.

The chain joins TRBV7-9 to TRBJ1-5, with 8 bases that match TRBD1. Per the germline V gene, CDR1 is SEHNR and CDR2 is FQNEAQ (reference sequence). V shed 6 bases and J 6 bases; nucleotides not matched to a gene: 10. The CDR3 contains 15 residues. The CDR3 here is CASSPTGGGGQPQHF. The CDR3 coding sequence is TGTGCCAGCAGTCCTACAGGGGGTGGTGGTCAGCCCCAGCATTTT. The full variable domain, in which reference TRBV7-9 and TRBJ1-5 provide the parts outside the CDR3, is DTGVSQNPRHKITKRGQNVTFRCDPISEHNRLYWYRQTLGQGPEFLTYFQNEAQLEKSRLLSDRFSAERPKGSFSTLEIQRTEQGDSAMYLCASSPTGGGGQPQHFGDGTRLSIL.

The chain has TRBV5-4 and TRBJ1-1; 7 bases line up with TRBD1. The junction had 5 bases not matched to a gene; V was cut back by 4 bases and J by 2 bases. The CDR3 extends over 14 amino acids. Germline V CDR1 and CDR2: SGHNT, YYREEE (reference sequence). CDR3 protein: CASSPGTVNTEAFF. In nucleotides, the CDR3 is TGTGCCAGCAGCCCCGGGACAGTTAACACTGAAGCTTTCTTT. Complete variable domain (other parts from reference TRBV5-4 and TRBJ1-1): ETGVTQSPTHLIKTRGQQVTLRCSSQSGHNTVSWYQQALGQGPQFIFQYYREEENGRGNFPPRFSGLQFPNYSSELNVNALELDDSALYLCASSPGTVNTEAFFGQGTRLTVV.

The CDR3 loop reads CASSRGQGGTDTQYF. The DNA for the CDR3 is TGCGCCAGCAGCCGCGGACAGGGAGGCACAGATACGCAGTATTTT. The chain recombines TRBV5-1 with TRBJ2-3, with 8 bases fitting TRBD1. The CDR3 has 15 residues. V shed 4 bases, J shed 1 base, and the junction held 5 bases outside the gene matches. In germline, CDR1 is SGHRS, CDR2 YFSETQ.

The V and J genes are TRBV2 and TRBJ2-3, with D maybe TRBD1 (5 bases). This CDR3 contains 13 residues. The V end was cut by 6 bases, the J end by 2 bases, with 9 bases between. Germline assignment: CDR1 SNHLY and CDR2 FYNNEI. CDR3 coding DNA: TGTGCCAGCAGGCGACAGATCACAGATACGCAGTATTTT. Amino acid sequence: CASRRQITDTQYF.

CDR3 coding DNA: TGTGCCAGCAGTTGGACAGGGAACTCCTACGAGCAGTACTTC. Protein sequence: CASSWTGNSYEQYF. The rearrangement uses TRBV6-2 or TRBV6-3 and TRBJ2-7, with 8 positions matching TRBD1. Germline loops: CDR1 MNHEY, CDR2 SVGEGT. The CDR3 spans 14 residues. Unmatched junction bases numbered 2, after V lost 4 bases and J lost 0 bases.

This rearrangement joins TRBV11-3 to TRBJ1-2, with D maybe TRBD1 (6 bases). The length of the CDR3 is 12 residues. The germline CDR1 and CDR2 sequences are SGHNT and YENEEA. V lost 10 bases, J lost 3 bases, and 12 bases lay in between. The CDR3 here is CATPNRDYGYTF. CDR3 bases: TGTGCCACCCCGAACAGGGACTATGGCTACACCTTC.

This clone has a handful of counts. The chain uses TRBV7-9 and TRBJ1-2; maybe TRBD1 (6 bases). Deletions cut 2 bases from V and 2 bases from J, with 6 bases between. Germline V CDR1 and CDR2: SEHNR, FQNEAQ (reference sequence). The CDR3 is 13 residues long. CDR3 nucleotides: TGTGCCAGCAGCTTACAGGGGAACTATGGCTACACCTTC. Translating it yields CASSLQGNYGYTF.

The chain carries TRBV5-6 and TRBJ2-7; D is perhaps TRBD2 (6 bases). Germline-derived CDR1 and CDR2 are SGHDT and YYEEEE. There are 18 residues in the CDR3. V lost 4 bases, J lost 0 bases, and 23 bases lay in between. The CDR3 nucleotides read TGTGCCAGCAGCCCCCGTTTCCCGAGGGGAGGATTCTCCTACGAGCAGTACTTC. It encodes CASSPRFPRGGFSYEQYF.

J is TRBJ1-1 and V is TRBV28; a possible D gene is TRBD1 (5 bases). The CDR3 totals 15 residues. V lost 6 bases to trimming and J lost 3 bases, with 17 bases between them. Germline V gene data show CDR1 as MDHEN and CDR2 as SYDVKM. The CDR3 reads CASSTLGVGDTEAFF. The CDR3 DNA reads TGTGCCAGCAGCACCCTTGGGGTAGGGGACACTGAAGCTTTCTTT.

The rearrangement links TRBV6-4 to TRBJ1-2; a possible D gene is TRBD1 (5 bases). This CDR3 is 14 amino acids long. Germline V CDR1 and CDR2: MRHNA, SNTAGT. Trimming removed 7 bases at V and 8 bases at J, with 20 bases between. This chain's CDR3 is CASTSGDSPWGYTF. In DNA, the CDR3 is TGTGCCAGCACTTCAGGAGACAGCCCCTGGGGCTACACCTTC.

The chain has TRBV15 and TRBJ2-5; a possible D gene is TRBD1 (6 bases). With 1 base removed from V and 5 bases from J, the gap between germline ends came to 20 bases. CDR1 LNHNV and CDR2 YYDKDF come from the germline V gene (reference sequence). This CDR3 is built from 17 residues. CDR3 loop: CATSRATPGGGGETQYF. CDR3 DNA sequence: TGTGCCACCAGCAGAGCAACCCCGGGTGGGGGCGGGGAGACCCAGTACTTC.

This chain joins TRBV5-1 and TRBJ2-1; 9 positions agree with TRBD2. The V segment lost 4 bases and the J segment 4 bases; nucleotides outside the gene matches: 9. The CDR3 loop spans 16 amino acids. CDR1 is SGHRS and CDR2 is YFSETQ in the germline V gene. The CDR3 sequence is CASSVSSGASYNEQFF. The CDR3 DNA sequence: TGCGCCAGCAGCGTCTCTAGCGGGGCTTCATACAATGAGCAGTTCTTC.

The chain has TRBV4-1 and TRBJ1-3; tentative D call: TRBD1 (5 bases). Germline V gene data show CDR1 as MGHRA and CDR2 as YSYEKL. Trimming took 0 bases from V and 0 from J, leaving 9 bases between them. This CDR3 comprises 16 residues. As DNA, the CDR3 is TGCGCCAGCAGCCAAGATTGGGGCGGCTCTGGAAACACCATATATTTT. This codes for CASSQDWGGSGNTIYF.

This chain links TRBV5-1 with TRBJ1-4; D ambiguous. This CDR3 comprises 14 residues. Trimming cost V 5 bases and J 6 bases, with 14 bases left between them. Germline assignment: CDR1 SGHRS and CDR2 YFSETQ. This CDR3 is CASSSGRADEKLFF. Here the CDR3 DNA reads TGCGCCAGCAGTTCTGGGCGGGCAGATGAAAAACTGTTTTTT.

V gene TRBV4-1 combines with J gene TRBJ2-5; TRBD2 might be the D (6 bases). Germline CDR1 is MGHRA and CDR2 is YSYEKL. This CDR3 spans 13 amino acids. Trimming pared 4 bases from V and 4 bases from J, leaving 10 bases between. The CDR3 region is CASSRRGRETQYF. CDR3 coding DNA: TGCGCCAGCAGCCGGCGGGGTCGAGAGACCCAGTACTTC.